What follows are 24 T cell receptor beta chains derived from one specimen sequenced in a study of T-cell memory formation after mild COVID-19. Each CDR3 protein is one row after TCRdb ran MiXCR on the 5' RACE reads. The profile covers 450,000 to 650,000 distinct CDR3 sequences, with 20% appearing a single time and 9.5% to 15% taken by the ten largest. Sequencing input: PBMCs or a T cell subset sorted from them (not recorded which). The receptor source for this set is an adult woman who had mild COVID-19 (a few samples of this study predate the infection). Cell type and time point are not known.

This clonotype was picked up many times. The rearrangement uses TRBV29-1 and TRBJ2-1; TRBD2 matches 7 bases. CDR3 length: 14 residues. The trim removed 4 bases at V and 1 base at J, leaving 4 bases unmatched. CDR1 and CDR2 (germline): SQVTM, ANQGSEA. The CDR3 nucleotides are TGCAGCGTTGGCGGGAGAAGATCCTACAATGAGCAGTTCTTC. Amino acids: CSVGGRRSYNEQFF.

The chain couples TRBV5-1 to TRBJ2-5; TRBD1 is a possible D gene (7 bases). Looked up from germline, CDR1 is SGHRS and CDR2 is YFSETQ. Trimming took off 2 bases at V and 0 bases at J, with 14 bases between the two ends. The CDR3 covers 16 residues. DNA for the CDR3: TGCGCCAGCAGCTTCCAACCAGGGGGGTACCAAGAGACCCAGTACTTC. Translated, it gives CASSFQPGGYQETQYF.

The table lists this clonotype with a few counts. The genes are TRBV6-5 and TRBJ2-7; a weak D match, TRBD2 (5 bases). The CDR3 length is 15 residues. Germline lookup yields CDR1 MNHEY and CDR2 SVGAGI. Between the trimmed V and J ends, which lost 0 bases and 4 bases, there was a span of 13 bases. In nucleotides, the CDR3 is TGTGCCAGCAGTTACTCGATACTGGCGGGTTACGAGCAGTACTTC. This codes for CASSYSILAGYEQYF.

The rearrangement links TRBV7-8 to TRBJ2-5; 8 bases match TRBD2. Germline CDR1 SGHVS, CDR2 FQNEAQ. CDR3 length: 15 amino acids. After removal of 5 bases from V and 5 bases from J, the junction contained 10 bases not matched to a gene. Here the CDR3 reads CASSPTGGVGETQYF. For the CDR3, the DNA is TGTGCCAGCAGCCCCACGGGAGGGGTCGGGGAGACCCAGTACTTC.

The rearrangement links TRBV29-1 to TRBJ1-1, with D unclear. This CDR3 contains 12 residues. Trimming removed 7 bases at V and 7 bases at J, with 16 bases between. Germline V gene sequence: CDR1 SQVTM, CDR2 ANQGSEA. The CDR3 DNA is TGCAGCGCCGAAAACGTCCCTTTTGAAGCTTTCTTT. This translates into CSAENVPFEAFF.

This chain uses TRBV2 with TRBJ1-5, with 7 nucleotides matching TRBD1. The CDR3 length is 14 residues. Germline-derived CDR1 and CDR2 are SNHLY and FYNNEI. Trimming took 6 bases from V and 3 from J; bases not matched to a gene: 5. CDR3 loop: CASRSDRLNQPQHF. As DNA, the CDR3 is TGTGCCAGCAGATCGGACAGGCTCAATCAGCCCCAGCATTTT.

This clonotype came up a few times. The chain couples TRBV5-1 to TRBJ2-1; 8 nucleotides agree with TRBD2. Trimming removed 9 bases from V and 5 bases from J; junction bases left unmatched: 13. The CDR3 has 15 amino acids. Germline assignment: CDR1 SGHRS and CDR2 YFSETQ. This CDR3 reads CATSEGLGADNEQFF. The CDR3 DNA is TGCGCCACCTCAGAGGGACTAGGAGCCGACAATGAGCAGTTCTTC.

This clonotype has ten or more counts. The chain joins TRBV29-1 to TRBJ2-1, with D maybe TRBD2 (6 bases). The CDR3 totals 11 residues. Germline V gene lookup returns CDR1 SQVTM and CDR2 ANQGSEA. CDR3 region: CAGRRAFEQFF. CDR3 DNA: TGCGCAGGGAGGCGGGCCTTTGAGCAGTTCTTC.

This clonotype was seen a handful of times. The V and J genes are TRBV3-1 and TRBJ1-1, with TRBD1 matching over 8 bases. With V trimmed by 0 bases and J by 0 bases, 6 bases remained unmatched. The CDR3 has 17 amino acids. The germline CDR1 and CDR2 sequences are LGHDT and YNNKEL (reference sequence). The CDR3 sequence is CASSQDQQGAMNTEAFF. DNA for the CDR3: TGTGCCAGCAGCCAAGATCAGCAGGGGGCAATGAACACTGAAGCTTTCTTT.

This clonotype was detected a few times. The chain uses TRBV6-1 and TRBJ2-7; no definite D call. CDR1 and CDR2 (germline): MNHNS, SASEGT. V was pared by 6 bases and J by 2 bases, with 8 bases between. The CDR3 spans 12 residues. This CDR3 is CASSEIAYEQYF. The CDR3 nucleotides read TGTGCCAGCAGCGAAATAGCCTACGAGCAGTACTTC.

CDR3 DNA: TGTGCCAGCAGTCCCGAGATGGCGGGTGAGCAGTTCTTC. This codes for CASSPEMAGEQFF. This chain uses TRBV7-6 with TRBJ2-1; a possible D gene is TRBD2 (5 bases). The CDR3 loop spans 13 amino acids. Germline CDR1 SGHVS, CDR2 FNYEAQ. The ends were cut back, 6 bases at V and 9 bases at J, with 15 bases in the middle.

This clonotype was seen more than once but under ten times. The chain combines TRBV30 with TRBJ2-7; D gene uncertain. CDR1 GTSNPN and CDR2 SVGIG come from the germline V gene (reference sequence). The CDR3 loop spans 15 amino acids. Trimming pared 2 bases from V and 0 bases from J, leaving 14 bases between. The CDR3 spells CAWSYYGLSSYEQYF. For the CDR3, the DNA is TGTGCCTGGAGTTATTACGGGCTGAGCTCCTACGAGCAGTACTTC.

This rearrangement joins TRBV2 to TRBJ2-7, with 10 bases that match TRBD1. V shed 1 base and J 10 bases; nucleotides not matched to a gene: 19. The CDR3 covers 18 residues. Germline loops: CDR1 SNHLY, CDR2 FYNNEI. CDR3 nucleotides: TGTGCCAGCAGTGAAGGGGAGGGGAATAGAAGACAGGGGGCATCACAGTACTTC. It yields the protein CASSEGEGNRRQGASQYF.

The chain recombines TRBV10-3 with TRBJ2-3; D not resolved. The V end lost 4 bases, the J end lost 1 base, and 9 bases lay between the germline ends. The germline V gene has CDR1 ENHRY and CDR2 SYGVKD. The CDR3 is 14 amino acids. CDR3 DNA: TGTGCCATCAGTGGACCCGCACGCACAGATACGCAGTATTTT. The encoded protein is CAISGPARTDTQYF.

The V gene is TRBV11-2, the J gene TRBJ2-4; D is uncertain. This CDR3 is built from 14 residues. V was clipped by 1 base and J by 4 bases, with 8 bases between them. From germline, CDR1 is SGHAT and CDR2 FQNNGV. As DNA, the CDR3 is TGTGCCAGCAGCTTAGGGCTAGAAAAAAACATTCAGTACTTC. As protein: CASSLGLEKNIQYF. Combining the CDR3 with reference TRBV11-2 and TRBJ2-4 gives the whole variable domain EAGVAQSPRYKIIEKRQSVAFWCNPISGHATLYWYQQILGQGPKLLIQFQNNGVVDDSQLPKDRFSAERLKGVDSTLKIQPAKLEDSAVYLCASSLGLEKNIQYFGAGTRLSVL.

Written as DNA, the CDR3 is TGTGCCAGCAGCAGTCGGGGTATGAACTACGAGCAGTACTTC. Amino acids: CASSSRGMNYEQYF. The chain recombines TRBV7-9 with TRBJ2-7; maybe TRBD2 (5 bases). CDR1 is SEHNR and CDR2 is FQNEAQ in the germline V gene (reference sequence). This CDR3 has 14 amino acids. V was clipped by 5 bases and J by 3 bases, with 14 bases between them.

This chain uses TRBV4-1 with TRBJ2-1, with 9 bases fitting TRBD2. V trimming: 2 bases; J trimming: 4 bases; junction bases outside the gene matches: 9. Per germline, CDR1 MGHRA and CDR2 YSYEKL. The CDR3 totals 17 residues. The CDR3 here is CASSQFRGGASYNEQFF. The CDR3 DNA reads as TGCGCCAGCAGCCAATTCCGCGGGGGGGCCTCGTACAATGAGCAGTTCTTC.

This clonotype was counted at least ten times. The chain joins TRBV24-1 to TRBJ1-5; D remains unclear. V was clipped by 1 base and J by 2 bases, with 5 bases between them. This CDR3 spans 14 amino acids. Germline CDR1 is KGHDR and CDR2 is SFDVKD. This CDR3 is CATSDFAGNQPQHF. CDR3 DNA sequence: TGTGCCACCAGTGATTTCGCTGGCAATCAGCCCCAGCATTTT.

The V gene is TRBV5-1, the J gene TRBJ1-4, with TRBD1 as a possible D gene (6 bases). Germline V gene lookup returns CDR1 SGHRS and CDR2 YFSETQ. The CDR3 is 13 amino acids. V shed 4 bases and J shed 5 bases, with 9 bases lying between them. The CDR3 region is CASSRGENEKLFF. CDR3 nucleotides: TGCGCCAGCAGCAGGGGGGAGAATGAAAAACTGTTTTTT. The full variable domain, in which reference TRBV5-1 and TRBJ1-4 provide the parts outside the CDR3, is KAGVTQTPRYLIKTRGQQVTLSCSPISGHRSVSWYQQTPGQGLQFLFEYFSETQRNKGNFPGRFSGRQFSNSRSEMNVSTLELGDSALYLCASSRGENEKLFFGSGTQLSVL.

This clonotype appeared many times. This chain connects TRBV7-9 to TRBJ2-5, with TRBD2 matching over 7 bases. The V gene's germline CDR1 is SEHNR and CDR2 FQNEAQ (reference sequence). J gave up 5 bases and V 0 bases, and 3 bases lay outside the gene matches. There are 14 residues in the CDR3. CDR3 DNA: TGTGCCAGCAGCTTAGCCCAGGGAGGGGAGACCCAGTACTTC. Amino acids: CASSLAQGGETQYF.

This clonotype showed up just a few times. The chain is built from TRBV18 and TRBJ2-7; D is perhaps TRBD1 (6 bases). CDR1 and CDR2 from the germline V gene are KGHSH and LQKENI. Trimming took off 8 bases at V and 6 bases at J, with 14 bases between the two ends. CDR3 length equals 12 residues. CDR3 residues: CASRDTGFEQYF. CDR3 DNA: TGTGCCAGCCGGGATACAGGGTTCGAGCAGTACTTC.

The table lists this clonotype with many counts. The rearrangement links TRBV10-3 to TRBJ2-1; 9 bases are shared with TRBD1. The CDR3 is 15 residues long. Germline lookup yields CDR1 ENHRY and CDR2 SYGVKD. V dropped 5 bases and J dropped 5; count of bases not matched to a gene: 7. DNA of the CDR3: TGTGCCATCAGTACCCCGGGACAGGGTAACAATGAGCAGTTCTTC. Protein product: CAISTPGQGNNEQFF.

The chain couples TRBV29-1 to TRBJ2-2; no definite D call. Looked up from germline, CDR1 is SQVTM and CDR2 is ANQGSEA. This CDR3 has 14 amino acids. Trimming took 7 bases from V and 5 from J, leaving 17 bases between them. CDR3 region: CSAWTNWGTGELFF. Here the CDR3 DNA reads TGCAGCGCCTGGACCAATTGGGGAACCGGGGAGCTGTTTTTT.

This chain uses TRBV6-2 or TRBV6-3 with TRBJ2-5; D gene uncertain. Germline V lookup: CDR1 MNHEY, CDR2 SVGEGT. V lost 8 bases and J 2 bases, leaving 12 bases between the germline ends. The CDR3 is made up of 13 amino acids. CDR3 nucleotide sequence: TGTGCCAGCTCCAGACCTCCGCAAGAGACCCAGTACTTC. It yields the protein CASSRPPQETQYF.